This TCR beta chain was recovered during a study of radiation and T cells in renal cell carcinoma. Study summary: Nephrectomy followed 15 Gy stereotactic body radiation by 4 weeks.

Time point in this sample: baseline pretreatment blood. Treatment denoted: 15 Gy SBRT to primary tumor, nephrectomy 4 weeks later. The patient's renal cell carcinoma had clear cell pathology. Points on this clone: As yet, its antigen is unknown.

TCRdb's table, derived via immunoSEQ multiplex PCR, lists solely in-frame clones and lacks some. The table has 100,000 to 150,000 clones, roughly 80% seen once. CDR1 is MNHEY and CDR2 is SMNVEV in the germline V gene (reference sequence). V lost 3 bases, J lost 0 bases, and 5 bases lay in between. The CDR3 totals 13 residues. Findings and limits, study-wide: In blood, top tumor clones expanded by 2 weeks, shrinking by 4. Baseline intratumoral clonotype presence is unknown without pretreatment biopsies.

The sample consisted of blood, taken from a patient whose treatment included radiotherapy and nephrectomy. The receptor's source is a woman aged 60-70 years with renal cell carcinoma. The rearrangement joins TRBV27 to TRBJ1-1; D is unclear. CDR3 sequence reads: CASSFNMNTEAFF. The CDR3 bases are TGTGCCAGCAGTTTTAACATGAACACTGAAGCTTTCTTT.